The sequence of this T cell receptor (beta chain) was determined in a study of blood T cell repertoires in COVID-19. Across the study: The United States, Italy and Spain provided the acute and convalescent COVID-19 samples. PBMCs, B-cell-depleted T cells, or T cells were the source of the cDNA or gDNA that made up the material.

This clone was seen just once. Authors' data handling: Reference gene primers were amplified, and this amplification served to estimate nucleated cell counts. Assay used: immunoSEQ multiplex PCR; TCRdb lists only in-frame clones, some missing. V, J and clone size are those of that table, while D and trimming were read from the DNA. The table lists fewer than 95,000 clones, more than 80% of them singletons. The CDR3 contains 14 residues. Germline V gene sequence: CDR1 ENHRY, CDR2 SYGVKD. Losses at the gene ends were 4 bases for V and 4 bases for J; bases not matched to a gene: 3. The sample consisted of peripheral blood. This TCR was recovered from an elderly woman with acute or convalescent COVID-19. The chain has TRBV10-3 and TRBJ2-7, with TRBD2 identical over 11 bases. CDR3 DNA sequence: TGTGCCATCAGTGCACTAGCGGGAGAGTACGAGCAGTACTTC. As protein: CAISALAGEYEQYF.